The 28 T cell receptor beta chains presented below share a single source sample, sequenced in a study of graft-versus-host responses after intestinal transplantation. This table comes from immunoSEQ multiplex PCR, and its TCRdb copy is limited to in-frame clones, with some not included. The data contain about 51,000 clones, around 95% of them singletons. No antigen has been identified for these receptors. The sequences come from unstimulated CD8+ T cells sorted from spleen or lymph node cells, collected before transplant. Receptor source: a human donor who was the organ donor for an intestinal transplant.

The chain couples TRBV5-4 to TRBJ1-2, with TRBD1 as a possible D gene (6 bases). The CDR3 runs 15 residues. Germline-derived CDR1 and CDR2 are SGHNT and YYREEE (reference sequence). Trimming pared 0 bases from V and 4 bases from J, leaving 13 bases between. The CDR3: CASSLGVTGPYGYTF. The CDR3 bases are TGTGCCAGCAGCTTGGGGGTGACAGGCCCCTATGGCTACACCTTC.

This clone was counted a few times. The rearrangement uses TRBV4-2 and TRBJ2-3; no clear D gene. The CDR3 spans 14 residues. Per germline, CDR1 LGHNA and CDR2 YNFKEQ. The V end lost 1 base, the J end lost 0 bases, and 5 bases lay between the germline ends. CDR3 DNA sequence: TGTGCCAGCAGCCAAGTTGCCAGCACAGATACGCAGTATTTT. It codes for CASSQVASTDTQYF.

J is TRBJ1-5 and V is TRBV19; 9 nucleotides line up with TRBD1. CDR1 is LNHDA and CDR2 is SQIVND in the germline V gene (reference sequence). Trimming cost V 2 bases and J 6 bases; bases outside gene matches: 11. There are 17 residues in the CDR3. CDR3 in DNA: TGTGCCAGTAGTATATCATCCGGACAGGGGATTCGTCAGCCCCAGCATTTT. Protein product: CASSISSGQGIRQPQHF.

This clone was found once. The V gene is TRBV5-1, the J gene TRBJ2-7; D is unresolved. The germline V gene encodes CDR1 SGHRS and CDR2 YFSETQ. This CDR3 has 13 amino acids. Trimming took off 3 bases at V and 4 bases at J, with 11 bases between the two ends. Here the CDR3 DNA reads TGCGCCAGCAGCTCAACCCCGGGTTACGAGCAGTACTTC. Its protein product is CASSSTPGYEQYF.

For the CDR3, the DNA is TGTGCCTGGAGTGTAGGTACAGGGGTTTGGTTTTTT. The encoded protein is CAWSVGTGVWFF. The chain joins TRBV30 to TRBJ1-4, with 7 bases aligning to TRBD1. Germline assignment: CDR1 GTSNPN and CDR2 SVGIG (reference sequence). The CDR3 is 12 amino acids. The V and J ends lost 0 bases and 16 bases, in that order; junction bases with no gene match: 8.

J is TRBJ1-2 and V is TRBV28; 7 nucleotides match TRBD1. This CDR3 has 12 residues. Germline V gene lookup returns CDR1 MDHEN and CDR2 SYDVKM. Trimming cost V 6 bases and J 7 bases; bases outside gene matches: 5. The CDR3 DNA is TGTGCCAGCAGCCAGACAGGGTTTGGCTACACCTTC. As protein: CASSQTGFGYTF.

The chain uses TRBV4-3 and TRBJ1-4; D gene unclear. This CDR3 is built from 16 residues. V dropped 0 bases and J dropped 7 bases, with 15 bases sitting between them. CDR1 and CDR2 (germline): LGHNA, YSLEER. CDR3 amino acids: CASSQDRAAEGEKLFF. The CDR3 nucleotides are TGCGCCAGCAGCCAAGATCGGGCGGCGGAAGGTGAAAAACTGTTTTTT.

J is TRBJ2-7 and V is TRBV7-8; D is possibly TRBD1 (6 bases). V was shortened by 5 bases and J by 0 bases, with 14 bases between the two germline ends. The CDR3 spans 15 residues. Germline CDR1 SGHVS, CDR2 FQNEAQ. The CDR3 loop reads CASSDWTVSSYEQYF. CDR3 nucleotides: TGTGCCAGCAGCGATTGGACAGTCAGCTCCTACGAGCAGTACTTC.

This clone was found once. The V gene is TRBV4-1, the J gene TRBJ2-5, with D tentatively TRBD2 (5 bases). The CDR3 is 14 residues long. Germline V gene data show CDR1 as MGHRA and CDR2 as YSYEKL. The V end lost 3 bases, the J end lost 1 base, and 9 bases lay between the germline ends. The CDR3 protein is CASSQSGIQETQYF. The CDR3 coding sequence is TGCGCCAGCAGCCAGTCGGGGATCCAAGAGACCCAGTACTTC.

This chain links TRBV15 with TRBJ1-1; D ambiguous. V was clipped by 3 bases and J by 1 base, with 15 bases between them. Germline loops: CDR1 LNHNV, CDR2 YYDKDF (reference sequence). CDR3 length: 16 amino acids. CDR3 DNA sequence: TGTGCCACCAGCAGTGGCCCCAGCCTCTCGAACACTGAAGCTTTCTTT. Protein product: CATSSGPSLSNTEAFF.

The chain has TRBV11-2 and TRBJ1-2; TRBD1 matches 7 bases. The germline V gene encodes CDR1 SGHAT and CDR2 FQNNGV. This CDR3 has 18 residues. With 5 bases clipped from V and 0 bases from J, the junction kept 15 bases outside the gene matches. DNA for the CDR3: TGTGCCAGCAGCCAGACCCCGGGACAGAAAGTCCCTAACTATGGCTACACCTTC. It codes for CASSQTPGQKVPNYGYTF.

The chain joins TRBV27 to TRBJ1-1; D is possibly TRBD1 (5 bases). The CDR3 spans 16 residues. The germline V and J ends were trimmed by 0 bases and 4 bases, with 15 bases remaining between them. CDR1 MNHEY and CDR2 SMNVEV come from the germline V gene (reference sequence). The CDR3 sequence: CASSLSGVGGPTEAFF. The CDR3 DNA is TGTGCCAGCAGTTTATCGGGGGTTGGAGGGCCCACTGAAGCTTTCTTT.

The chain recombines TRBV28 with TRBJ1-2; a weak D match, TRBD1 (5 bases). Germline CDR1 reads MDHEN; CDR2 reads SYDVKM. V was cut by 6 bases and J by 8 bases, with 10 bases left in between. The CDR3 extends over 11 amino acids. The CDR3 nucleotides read TGTGCCAGCAGCTGGGGGATGGGCTACACCTTC. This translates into CASSWGMGYTF.

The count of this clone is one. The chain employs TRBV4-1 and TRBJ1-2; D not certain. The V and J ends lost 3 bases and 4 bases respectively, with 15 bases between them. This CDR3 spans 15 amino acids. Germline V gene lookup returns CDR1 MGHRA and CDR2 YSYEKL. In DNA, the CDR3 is TGCGCCAGCAGCCAGACCCCGGACGGAACCTATGGCTACACCTTC. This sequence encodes CASSQTPDGTYGYTF.

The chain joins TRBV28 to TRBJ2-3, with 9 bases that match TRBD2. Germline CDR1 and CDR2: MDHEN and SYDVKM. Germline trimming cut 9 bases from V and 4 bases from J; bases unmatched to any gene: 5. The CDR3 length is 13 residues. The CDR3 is CASQPSGADTQYF. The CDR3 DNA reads TGTGCCAGTCAGCCTAGCGGGGCAGATACGCAGTATTTT.

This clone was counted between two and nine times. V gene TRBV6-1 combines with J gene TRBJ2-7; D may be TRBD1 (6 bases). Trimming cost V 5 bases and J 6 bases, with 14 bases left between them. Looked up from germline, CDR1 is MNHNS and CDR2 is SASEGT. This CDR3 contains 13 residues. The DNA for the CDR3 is TGTGCCAGCAGTTCGAACGCAGGGGTCGAGCAGTACTTC. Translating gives CASSSNAGVEQYF.

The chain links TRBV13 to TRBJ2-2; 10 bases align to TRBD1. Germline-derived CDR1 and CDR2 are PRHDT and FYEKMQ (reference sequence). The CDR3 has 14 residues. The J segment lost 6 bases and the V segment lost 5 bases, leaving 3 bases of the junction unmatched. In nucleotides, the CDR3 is TGTGCCAGCAGCCGAGGGACAGGGGCCGGGGAGCTGTTTTTT. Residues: CASSRGTGAGELFF.

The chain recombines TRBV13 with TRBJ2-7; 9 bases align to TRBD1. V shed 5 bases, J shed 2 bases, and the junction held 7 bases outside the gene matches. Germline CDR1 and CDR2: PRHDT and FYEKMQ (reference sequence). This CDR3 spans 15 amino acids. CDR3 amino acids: CASSLRTGATYEQYF. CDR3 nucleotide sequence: TGTGCCAGCAGCCTACGGACAGGGGCTACCTACGAGCAGTACTTC.

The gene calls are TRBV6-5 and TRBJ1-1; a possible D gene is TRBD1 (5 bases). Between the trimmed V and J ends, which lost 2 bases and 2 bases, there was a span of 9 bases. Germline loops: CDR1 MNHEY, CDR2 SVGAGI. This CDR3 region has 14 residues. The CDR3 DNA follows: TGTGCCAGCAGTTACGGGGGGGGAAACACTGAAGCTTTCTTT. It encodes CASSYGGGNTEAFF.

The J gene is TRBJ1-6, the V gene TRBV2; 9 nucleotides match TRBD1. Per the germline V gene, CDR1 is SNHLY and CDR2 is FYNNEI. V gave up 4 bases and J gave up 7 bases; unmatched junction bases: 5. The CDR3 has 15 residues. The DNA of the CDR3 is TGTGCCAGCAGTGCCGAAGGACAGGGGAATTCACCCCTCCACTTT. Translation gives CASSAEGQGNSPLHF.

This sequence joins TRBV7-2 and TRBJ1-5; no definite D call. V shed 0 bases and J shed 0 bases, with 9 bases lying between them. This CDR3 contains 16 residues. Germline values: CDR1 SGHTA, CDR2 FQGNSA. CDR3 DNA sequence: TGTGCCAGCAGCTTAGCGGACGGCCTTAGCAATCAGCCCCAGCATTTT. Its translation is CASSLADGLSNQPQHF.

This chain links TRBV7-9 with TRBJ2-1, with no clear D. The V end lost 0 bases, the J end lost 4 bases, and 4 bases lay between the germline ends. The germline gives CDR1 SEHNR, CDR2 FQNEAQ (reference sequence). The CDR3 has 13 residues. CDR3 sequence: CASSLAEYNEQFF. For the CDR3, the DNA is TGTGCCAGCAGCTTAGCGGAATACAATGAGCAGTTCTTC.

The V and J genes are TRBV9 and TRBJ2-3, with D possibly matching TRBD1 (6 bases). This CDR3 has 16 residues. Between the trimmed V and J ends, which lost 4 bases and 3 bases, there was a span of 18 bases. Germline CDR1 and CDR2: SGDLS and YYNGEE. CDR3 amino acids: CASSLTQGWITDTQYF. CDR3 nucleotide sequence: TGTGCCAGCAGCCTGACCCAGGGGTGGATTACAGATACGCAGTATTTT.

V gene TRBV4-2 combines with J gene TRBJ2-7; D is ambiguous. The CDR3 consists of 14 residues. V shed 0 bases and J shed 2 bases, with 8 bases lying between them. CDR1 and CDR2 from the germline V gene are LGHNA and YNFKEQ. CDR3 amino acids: CASSQEDGAYEQYF. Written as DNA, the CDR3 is TGTGCCAGCAGCCAAGAGGACGGTGCCTACGAGCAGTACTTC.

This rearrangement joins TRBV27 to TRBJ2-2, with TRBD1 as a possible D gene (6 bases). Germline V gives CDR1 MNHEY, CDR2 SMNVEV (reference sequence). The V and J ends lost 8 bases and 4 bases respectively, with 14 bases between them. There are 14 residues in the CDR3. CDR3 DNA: TGTGCCAGCTCCCGAGGGGGAATCACCGGGGAGCTGTTTTTT. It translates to CASSRGGITGELFF.

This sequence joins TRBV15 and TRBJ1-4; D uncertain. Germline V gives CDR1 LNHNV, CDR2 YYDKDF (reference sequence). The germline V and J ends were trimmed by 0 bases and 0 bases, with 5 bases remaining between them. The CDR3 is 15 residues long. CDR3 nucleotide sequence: TGTGCCACCAGCAGAGACCGGGCAACTAATGAAAAACTGTTTTTT. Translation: CATSRDRATNEKLFF.

The CDR3 region has the DNA TGTGCCAGCAAGGGGGGGGGCTACGAGCAGTACTTC. It yields the protein CASKGGGYEQYF. The J gene is TRBJ2-7, the V gene TRBV6-6, with D perhaps TRBD2 (7 bases). V was pared by 7 bases and J by 3 bases, with 10 bases between. This CDR3 spans 12 amino acids. CDR1 is MNHNY and CDR2 is SVGAGI in the germline V gene (reference sequence).

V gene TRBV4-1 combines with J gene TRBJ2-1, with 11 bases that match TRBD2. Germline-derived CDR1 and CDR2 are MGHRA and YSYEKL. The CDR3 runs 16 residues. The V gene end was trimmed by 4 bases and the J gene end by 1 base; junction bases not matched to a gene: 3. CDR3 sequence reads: CASSPGLAVSYNEQFF. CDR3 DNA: TGCGCCAGCAGCCCGGGACTAGCGGTTTCCTACAATGAGCAGTTCTTC.